This T cell receptor beta chain appears in the sequencing data of a study of T cell responses to AZD1222 COVID-19 vaccine. Concerning this clone: Its antigen is not identified. The junction does not match germline at one end; this may be a read error.

The method was immunoSEQ multiplex PCR; TCRdb's version includes in-frame clones alone and lacks a portion of them. The sample consists of approximately 180,000 clones, 85% to 95% of them appearing once. Study outcomes and limitations: Nearly half of the spike-specific TCRs reportedly recognize variant regions that carry no mutations. Baseline testing showed seropositivity in only six AZD1222 recipients.

CDR1 LNHDA and CDR2 SQIVND come from the germline V gene (reference sequence). This CDR3 is built from 18 residues. This receptor was obtained from an adult in good health. The rearrangement uses TRBV19 and TRBJ1-5; unclear D gene. The input for sequencing was peripheral blood, taken on day 0 of AZD1222 vaccination. The CDR3 DNA is TGTGCCAGTAGTATATGGAGAGGAAGCGGCAAAAGCAACCAGCCCCAGCATTTT. Translation: CASSIWRGSGKSNQPQHF.